This T cell receptor beta chain was identified in a study of blood T cell repertoires in COVID-19. Looking at the study overall: Both acute and convalescent COVID-19 samples were obtained from the United States, Italy and Spain.

Per the authors' pipeline: Researchers report that nucleated cell counts were estimated from reference gene primer amplification. The protocol was immunoSEQ multiplex PCR, while the TCRdb copy is restricted to in-frame clones and leaves out a portion. The V and J calls and the clone size are those of that table, but D and trimming were determined from the DNA. The data contain just over 300,000 clones, 80% to 90% of them singletons. The CDR3 length is 15 residues. CDR1 and CDR2 from the germline V gene are SGHNT and YYREEE (reference sequence). The trim removed 4 bases at V and 7 bases at J, leaving 10 bases unmatched. Participants, about 18 to 90 years old, spanned approximately 25 US areas. Grouping used clinical history reported by participants in a survey and questionnaire.

The rearrangement uses TRBV5-4 and TRBJ1-4, with 7 nucleotides matching TRBD1. This TCR was recovered from a woman aged 18-29 years who had recovered from COVID-19. Sequences were obtained from PBMCs or T cells enriched from blood (not recorded which). The CDR3 bases are TGTGCCAGCAGCCTAGACAGGGACGCCAGTGAAAAACTGTTTTTT. This codes for CASSLDRDASEKLFF.